This T cell receptor beta chain emerged from a study of OX40 agonist ivuxolimab in advanced cancers. The CDR3 runs 12 residues. Germline values: CDR1 SNHLY, CDR2 FYNNEI. V was shortened by 4 bases and J by 4 bases, with 7 bases between the two germline ends. This clone appeared once. TCRdb keeps only in-frame clones here, not all; method: immunoSEQ multiplex PCR. The sample lists some 35,000 clones; about 78% were seen once. This TCR derives from an adult with an advanced solid tumor such as melanoma, head and neck, liver or kidney cancer. Sequenced here: CD4+ or CD8+ T cells sorted from blood, sampled in a trial of the OX40 agonist ivuxolimab. This rearrangement joins TRBV2 to TRBJ2-5; D is ambiguous. Here the CDR3 reads CASSGQGETQYF. The CDR3 region has the DNA TGTGCCAGCAGTGGGCAAGGAGAGACCCAGTACTTC.